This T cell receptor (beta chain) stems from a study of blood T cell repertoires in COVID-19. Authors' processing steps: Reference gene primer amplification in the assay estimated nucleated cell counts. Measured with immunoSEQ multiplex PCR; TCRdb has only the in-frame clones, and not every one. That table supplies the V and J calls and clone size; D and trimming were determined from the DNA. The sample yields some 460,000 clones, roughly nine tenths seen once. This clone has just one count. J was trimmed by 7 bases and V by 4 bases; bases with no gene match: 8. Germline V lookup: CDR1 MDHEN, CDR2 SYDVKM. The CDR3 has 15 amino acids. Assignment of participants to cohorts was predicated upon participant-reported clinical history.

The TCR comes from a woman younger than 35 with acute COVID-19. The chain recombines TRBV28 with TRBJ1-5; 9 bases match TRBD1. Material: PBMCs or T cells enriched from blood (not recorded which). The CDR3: CASSSPGQGRQPQHF. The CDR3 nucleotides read TGTGCCAGCAGTTCGCCGGGACAGGGAAGACAGCCCCAGCATTTT.